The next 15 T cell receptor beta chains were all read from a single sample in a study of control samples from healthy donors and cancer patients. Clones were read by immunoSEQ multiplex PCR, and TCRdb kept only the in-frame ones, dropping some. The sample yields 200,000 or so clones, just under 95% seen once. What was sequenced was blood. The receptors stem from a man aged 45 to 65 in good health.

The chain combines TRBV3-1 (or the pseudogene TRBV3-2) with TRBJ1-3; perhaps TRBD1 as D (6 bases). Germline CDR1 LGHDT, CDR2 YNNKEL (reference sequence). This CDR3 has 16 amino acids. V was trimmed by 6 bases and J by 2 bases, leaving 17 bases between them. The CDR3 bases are TGTGCCAGCAGTGCCTGGCAGGGGCTGGCTGGAAACACCATATATTTT. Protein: CASSAWQGLAGNTIYF.

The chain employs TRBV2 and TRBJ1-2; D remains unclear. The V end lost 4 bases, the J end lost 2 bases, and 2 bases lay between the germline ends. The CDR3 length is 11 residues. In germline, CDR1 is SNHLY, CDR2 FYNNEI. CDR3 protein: CASSGNYGYTF. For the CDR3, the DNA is TGTGCCAGCAGTGGGAACTATGGCTACACCTTC.

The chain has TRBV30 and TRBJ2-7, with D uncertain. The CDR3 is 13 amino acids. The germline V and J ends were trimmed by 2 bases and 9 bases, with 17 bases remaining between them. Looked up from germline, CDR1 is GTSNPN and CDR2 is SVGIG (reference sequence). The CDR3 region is CAWSRIVGLGQYF. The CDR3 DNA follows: TGTGCCTGGAGTCGTATCGTAGGTTTAGGGCAGTACTTC. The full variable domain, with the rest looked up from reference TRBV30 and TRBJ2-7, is SQTIHQWPATLVQPVGSPLSLECTVEGTSNPNLYWYRQAAGRGLQLLFYSVGIGQISSEVPQNLSASRPQDRQFILSSKKLLLSDSGFYLCAWSRIVGLGQYFGPGTRLTVT.

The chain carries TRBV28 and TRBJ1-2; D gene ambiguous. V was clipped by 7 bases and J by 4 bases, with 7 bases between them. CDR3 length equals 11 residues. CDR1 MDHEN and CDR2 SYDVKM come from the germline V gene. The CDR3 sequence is CASTSRYGYTF. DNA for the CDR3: TGTGCCAGCACCTCCCGCTATGGCTACACCTTC.

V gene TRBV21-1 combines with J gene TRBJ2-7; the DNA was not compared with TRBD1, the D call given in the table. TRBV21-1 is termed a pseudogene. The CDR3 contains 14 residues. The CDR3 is CASSPRTGTYEQYF. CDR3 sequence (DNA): TGTGCCAGCAGCCCCCGGACAGGGACCTACGAGCAGTACTTC.

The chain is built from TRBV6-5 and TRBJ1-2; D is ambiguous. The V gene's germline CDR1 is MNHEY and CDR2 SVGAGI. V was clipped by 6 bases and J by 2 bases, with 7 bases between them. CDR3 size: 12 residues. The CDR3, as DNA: TGTGCCAGCAGCAACCGAAACTATGGCTACACCTTC. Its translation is CASSNRNYGYTF.

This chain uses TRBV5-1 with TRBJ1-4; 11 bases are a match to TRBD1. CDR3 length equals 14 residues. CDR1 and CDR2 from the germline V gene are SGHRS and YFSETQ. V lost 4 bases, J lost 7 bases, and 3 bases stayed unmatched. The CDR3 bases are TGCGCCAGCAGCCCGGGACAGGGGGTTGAAAAACTGTTTTTT. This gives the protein CASSPGQGVEKLFF.

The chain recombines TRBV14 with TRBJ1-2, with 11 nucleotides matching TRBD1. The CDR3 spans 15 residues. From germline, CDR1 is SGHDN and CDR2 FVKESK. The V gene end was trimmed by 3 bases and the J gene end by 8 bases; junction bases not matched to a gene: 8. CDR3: CASSHLGQGAGGYTF. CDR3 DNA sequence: TGTGCCAGCAGCCACCTTGGACAGGGGGCCGGCGGCTACACCTTC.

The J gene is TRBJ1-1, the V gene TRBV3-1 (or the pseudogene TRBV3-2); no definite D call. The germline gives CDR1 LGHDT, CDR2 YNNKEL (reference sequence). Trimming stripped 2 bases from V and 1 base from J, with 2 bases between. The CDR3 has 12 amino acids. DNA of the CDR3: TGTGCCAGCAGCCAAACGAACACTGAAGCTTTCTTT. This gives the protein CASSQTNTEAFF.

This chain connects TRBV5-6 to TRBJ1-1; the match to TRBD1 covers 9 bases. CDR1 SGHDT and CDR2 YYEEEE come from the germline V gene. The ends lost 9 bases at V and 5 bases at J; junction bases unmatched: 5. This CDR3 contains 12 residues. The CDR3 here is CATQGAGTEAFF. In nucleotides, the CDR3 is TGTGCCACACAGGGGGCAGGGACTGAAGCTTTCTTT.

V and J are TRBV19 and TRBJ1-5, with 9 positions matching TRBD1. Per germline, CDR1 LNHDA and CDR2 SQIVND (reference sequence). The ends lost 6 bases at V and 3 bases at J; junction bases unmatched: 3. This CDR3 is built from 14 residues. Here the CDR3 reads CASSGQGFNQPQHF. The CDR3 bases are TGTGCCAGTAGCGGACAGGGGTTCAATCAGCCCCAGCATTTT.

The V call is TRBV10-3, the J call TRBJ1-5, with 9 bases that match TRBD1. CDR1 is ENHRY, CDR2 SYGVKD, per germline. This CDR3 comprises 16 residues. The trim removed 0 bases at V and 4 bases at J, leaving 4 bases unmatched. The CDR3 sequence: CAISESAGTGNQPQHF. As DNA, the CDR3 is TGTGCCATCAGTGAGTCCGCCGGGACAGGGAATCAGCCCCAGCATTTT.

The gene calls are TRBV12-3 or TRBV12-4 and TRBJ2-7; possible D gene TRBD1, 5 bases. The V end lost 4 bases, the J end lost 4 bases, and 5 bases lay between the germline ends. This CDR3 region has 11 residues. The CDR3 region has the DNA TGTGCCAGCAGTTCAGGGTACGAGCAGTACGTC. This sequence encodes CASSSGYEQYV.

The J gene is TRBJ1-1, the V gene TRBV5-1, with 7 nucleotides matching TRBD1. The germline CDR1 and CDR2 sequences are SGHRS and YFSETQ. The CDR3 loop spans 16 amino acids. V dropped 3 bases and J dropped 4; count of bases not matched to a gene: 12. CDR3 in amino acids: CASSSLQGWGSTEAFF. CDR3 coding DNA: TGCGCCAGCAGCTCCCTACAGGGGTGGGGTAGCACTGAAGCTTTCTTT.

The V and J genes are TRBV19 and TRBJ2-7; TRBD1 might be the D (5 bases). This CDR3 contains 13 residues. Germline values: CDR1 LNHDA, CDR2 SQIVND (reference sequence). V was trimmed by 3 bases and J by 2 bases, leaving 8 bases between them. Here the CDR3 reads CASSMLGPYEQYF. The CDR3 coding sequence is TGTGCCAGTAGTATGTTGGGGCCCTACGAGCAGTACTTC.